This record concerns one T cell receptor beta chain sequence. Trimming shortened V by 1 base and J by 0 bases, and 13 bases separated the two germline ends. Germline V CDR1 and CDR2: LGHNT, FRNRAP. The CDR3 spans 17 residues. This record belongs to a study of T cells in Graves' hyperthyroidism and ophthalmopathy. Amplified TCR beta CDR3 regions derived from RNA transcripts. TCR CDR3 regions were first amplified by RT-PCR with HTBI primers. One entry per CDR3 protein, called by TCRdb with MiXCR from the multiplex PCR reads. This table has about 350,000 distinct CDR3 sequences, 15% to 20% appearing once.

The TCR sequence derives from a woman in her 40s with Graves' ophthalmopathy. The sequenced sample consisted of blood. This chain connects TRBV12-5 to TRBJ2-1, with D unresolved. The CDR3, as DNA: TGTGCTAGTGGTTTGGGGCGAACGAGGAGCTCCTACAATGAGCAGTTCTTC. It encodes CASGLGRTRSSYNEQFF. Full variable domain (rest looked up from reference TRBV12-5 and TRBJ2-1): DARVTQTPRHKVTEMGQEVTMRCQPILGHNTVFWYRQTMMQGLELLAYFRNRAPLDDSGMPKDRFSAEMPDATLATLKIQPSEPRDSAVYFCASGLGRTRSSYNEQFFGPGTRLTVL.